The present T cell receptor (beta chain) was sequenced within a study of breast tumors, draining lymph nodes, adjacent tissues. The V segment lost 0 bases and the J segment 7 bases; nucleotides outside the gene matches: 5. Germline V gene sequence: CDR1 DFQATT, CDR2 SNEGSKA (reference sequence). The CDR3 is 14 amino acids. MiXCR was run by TCRdb on the multiplex PCR reads, yielding one entry per CDR3 protein. The sample holds roughly 80,000 distinct CDR3 sequences, approximately 19% seen once. Many counts were recorded for this clonotype. Breast cancer patients provided tissue from their axillary draining lymph nodes.

The TCR sequence derives from a female donor with breast cancer. Some clones in this sample may be carry-over from other donors' samples. The chain joins TRBV20-1 to TRBJ2-1; 8 bases are a match to TRBD1. Material for sequencing was axillary lymph node tissue. In nucleotides, the CDR3 is TGCAGTGCTAGAGATGCCCGGACAGGGAATGAGCAGTTCTTC. Its protein product is CSARDARTGNEQFF.